Listed here is a single T cell receptor beta chain. Antigen specificity is unknown. Germline V gene lookup returns CDR1 MGHDK and CDR2 SYGVNS. Trimming removed 2 bases from V and 3 bases from J, with 10 bases in between. This CDR3 spans 14 amino acids. This specimen belongs to a study of T cells and Merkel cell carcinoma outcomes. Study-wide results and caveats: Repertoire plus T-cell density reportedly predicted Merkel cell carcinoma outcomes.

Sequencing was performed with immunoSEQ multiplex PCR; in TCRdb, only in-frame clones are kept and a portion is missing. The sample consists of thousands of clones, approximately 85% of them appearing once. The TCR originated in a human donor with Merkel cell carcinoma. The chain uses TRBV25-1 and TRBJ2-5; perhaps TRBD1 as D (7 bases). Material for sequencing was tumor tissue from Merkel cell carcinoma. CDR3 in amino acids: CASSEIRGEETQYF. The CDR3 nucleotides are TGTGCCAGCAGTGAAATCAGGGGGGAAGAGACCCAGTACTTC.